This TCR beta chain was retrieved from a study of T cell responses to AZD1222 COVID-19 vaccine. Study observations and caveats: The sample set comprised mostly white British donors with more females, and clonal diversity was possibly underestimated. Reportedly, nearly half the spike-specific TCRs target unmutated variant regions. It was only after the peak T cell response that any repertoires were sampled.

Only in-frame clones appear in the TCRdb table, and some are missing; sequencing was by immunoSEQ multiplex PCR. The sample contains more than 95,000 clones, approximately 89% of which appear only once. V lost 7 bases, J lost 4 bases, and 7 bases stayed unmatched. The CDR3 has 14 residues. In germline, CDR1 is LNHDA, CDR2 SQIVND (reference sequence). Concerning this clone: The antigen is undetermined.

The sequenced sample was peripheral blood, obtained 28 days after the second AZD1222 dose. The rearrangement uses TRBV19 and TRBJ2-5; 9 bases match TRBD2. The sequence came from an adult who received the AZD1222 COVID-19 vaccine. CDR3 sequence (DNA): TGTGCCAGTACGTCAATTAGCGGGGGAGAGACCCAGTACTTC. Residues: CASTSISGGETQYF.